The clone carrying this TCR beta chain was found once. Its antigen is undetermined. The data stem from a study of STAT3 mutations in large granular lymphocyte leukemia. Background on the study: Roughly half the longitudinally sequenced T-LGLL patients had canonical STAT3 mutations.

Overall study findings and caveats: Variable sampling intervals and differing treatment regimens complicated linking therapy response to TCR clonal burden changes. A small but highly pathogenic clone may have been missed. In T-cell large granular lymphocyte leukemia, about half of patients showed multiple immunodominant subclonotypes.

Clones were read by immunoSEQ multiplex PCR, and TCRdb kept only the in-frame ones, dropping some. The data hold about 3,800 clones, with approximately 39% observed a single time. The sequenced sample was peripheral blood mononuclear cells. The TCR was taken from a man aged 60-69 years with T-cell large granular lymphocyte leukemia. Some clones in this sample may be carry-over from other donors' samples.

The CDR3 is CASSPSGSLAGGATDTQYF. The CDR3 DNA is TGTGCCAGCAGCCCGAGCGGATCACTAGCGGGAGGCGCCACAGATACGCAGTATTTT. The chain links TRBV5-4 to TRBJ2-3; 12 positions agree with TRBD2. Germline V lookup: CDR1 SGHNT, CDR2 YYREEE (reference sequence). V trimming: 4 bases; J trimming: 2 bases; junction bases outside the gene matches: 14. This CDR3 comprises 19 residues.